Shown below are 27 T cell receptor beta chains from a single sample sequenced in a study of Tregs in tolerant kidney transplant recipients. Clones were read by immunoSEQ multiplex PCR, and TCRdb kept only the in-frame ones, dropping some. The data hold tens of thousands of clones, with 95% to 96% observed a single time. These receptors' antigens are unknown. The sequenced sample was Tregs from blood cultured with allogeneic cells. These receptor sequences come from a human donor in good health.

J is TRBJ1-5 and V is TRBV15, with 7 positions matching TRBD1. V shed 2 bases, J shed 3 bases, and the junction held 1 base outside the gene matches. This CDR3 region has 14 residues. CDR1 is LNHNV, CDR2 YYDKDF, per germline (reference sequence). CDR3 sequence reads: CATSRQGDNQPQHF. The CDR3 bases are TGTGCCACCAGCAGACAGGGGGACAATCAGCCCCAGCATTTT.

The rearrangement joins TRBV18 to TRBJ1-2, with D perhaps TRBD1 (6 bases). This CDR3 has 14 residues. The germline V gene encodes CDR1 KGHSH and CDR2 LQKENI. Deletions cut 3 bases from V and 2 bases from J, with 10 bases between. The CDR3 sequence is CASSPNRANYGYTF. In DNA form, the CDR3 reads TGTGCCAGCTCACCCAACAGGGCCAACTATGGCTACACCTTC.

The chain links TRBV5-1 to TRBJ2-2; TRBD2 is a possible D gene (6 bases). The ends were cut back, 3 bases at V and 4 bases at J, with 16 bases in the middle. The germline V gene has CDR1 SGHRS and CDR2 YFSETQ. There are 16 residues in the CDR3. CDR3 nucleotides: TGCGCCAGCAGCTCGGACGCGGGAACGGCCACCGGGGAGCTGTTTTTT. This sequence encodes CASSSDAGTATGELFF.

The genes are TRBV19 and TRBJ2-7, with 7 bases matching TRBD1. J lost 9 bases, V lost 6 bases, and 8 bases had no gene match. This CDR3 has 12 amino acids. Per the germline V gene, CDR1 is LNHDA and CDR2 is SQIVND (reference sequence). The CDR3 coding sequence is TGTGCCAGTAGGACATCTACAGGGGTGCAGTACTTC. Protein product: CASRTSTGVQYF.

This clone showed up just once. The CDR3 bases are TGTGCCAGCTCACGAGGGACAGGGGGCCTCGAAAAACTGTTTTTT. Its translation is CASSRGTGGLEKLFF. The chain recombines TRBV18 with TRBJ1-4, with 12 bases aligning to TRBD1. CDR1 is KGHSH, CDR2 LQKENI, per germline. V was pared by 4 bases and J by 8 bases, with 5 bases of the junction left unmatched. CDR3 length equals 15 residues.

The chain has TRBV18 and TRBJ1-1, with D unresolved. Trimming removed 4 bases from V and 0 bases from J, with 9 bases in between. The CDR3 consists of 14 residues. Germline V CDR1 and CDR2: KGHSH, LQKENI. CDR3 residues: CASSRETVNTEAFF. DNA for the CDR3: TGTGCCAGCTCACGAGAGACCGTGAACACTGAAGCTTTCTTT.

CDR3 sequence reads: CASSPSAESDGYTF. The CDR3 region has the DNA TGTGCCAGCTCACCATCCGCGGAGAGCGATGGCTACACCTTC. The V and J genes are TRBV18 and TRBJ1-2, with unresolved D. The length of the CDR3 is 14 residues. CDR1 and CDR2 from the germline V gene are KGHSH and LQKENI. The V end lost 2 bases, the J end lost 6 bases, and 13 bases lay between the germline ends. The full variable domain, its missing parts supplied by reference TRBV18 and TRBJ1-2, is NAGVMQNPRHLVRRRGQEARLRCSPMKGHSHVYWYRQLPEEGLKFMVYLQKENIIDESGMPKERFSAEFPKEGPSILRIQQVVRGDSAAYFCASSPSAESDGYTFGSGTRLTVV.

The genes are TRBV7-8 and TRBJ1-4; 7 bases fit TRBD1. Germline CDR1 reads SGHVS; CDR2 reads FQNEAQ. Trimming at V came to 1 base and at J to 10 bases, leaving 15 bases not matched to a gene. The CDR3 covers 17 residues. In nucleotides, the CDR3 is TGTGCCAGCAGCTTAGGGTTGTTTCGGACAGGACGTGTAAAACTGTTTTTT. It codes for CASSLGLFRTGRVKLFF. Full variable domain (missing parts from reference TRBV7-8 and TRBJ1-4): GAGVSQSPRYKVAKRGQDVALRCDPISGHVSLFWYQQALGQGPEFLTYFQNEAQLDKSGLPSDRFFAERPEGSVSTLKIQRTQQEDSAVYLCASSLGLFRTGRVKLFFGSGTQLSVL.

Details on this clone: A junction end diverges from the germline sequence, so it may reflect a read error. The V call is TRBV6-6, the J call TRBJ2-1; D possibly corresponds to TRBD1 (5 bases). This CDR3 contains 16 residues. Per the germline V gene, CDR1 is MNHNY and CDR2 is SVGAGI (reference sequence). The CDR3 reads CASSPWSQGSHNEQFF. The CDR3 region has the DNA TGTGCCAGCAGTCCCTGGAGTCAGGGCTCCCACAATGAGCAGTTCTTC.

The rearrangement joins TRBV5-8 to TRBJ2-7; tentatively, D is TRBD1 or TRBD2 (5 bases each). This CDR3 spans 19 amino acids. V was cut by 4 bases and J by 6 bases, with 32 bases left in between. From germline, CDR1 is SGHTS and CDR2 YDEGEE. CDR3 coding DNA: TGTGCCAGCAGCCCGAAAACGAATGGGACCTATTGGGATTCGGTCGAGCAGTACTTC. Its protein is CASSPKTNGTYWDSVEQYF.

The chain uses TRBV5-8 and TRBJ2-7, with a possible D match to TRBD2 (6 bases). Germline V CDR1 and CDR2: SGHTS, YDEGEE. The CDR3 covers 15 residues. V gave up 1 base and J gave up 6 bases, with 17 bases separating them. Here the CDR3 reads CASSLRTSRGGEQYF. The CDR3 DNA is TGTGCCAGCAGCTTGCGGACAAGTCGGGGAGGCGAGCAGTACTTC.

The chain is built from TRBV25-1 and TRBJ1-4; D may be TRBD1 (6 bases). This CDR3 is 15 amino acids long. V was cut by 3 bases and J by 6 bases, with 14 bases left in between. The germline CDR1 and CDR2 sequences are MGHDK and SYGVNS. CDR3 coding DNA: TGTGCCAGCAGTGAGGCGGCAGGGGTAGATGAAAAACTGTTTTTT. It yields the protein CASSEAAGVDEKLFF.

The chain links TRBV6-6 to TRBJ1-5; 7 nucleotides match TRBD1. This CDR3 has 12 amino acids. Trimming removed 6 bases from V and 8 bases from J; junction bases left unmatched: 4. The germline V gene encodes CDR1 MNHNY and CDR2 SVGAGI (reference sequence). CDR3 region: CASRGGGEPQHF. In nucleotides, the CDR3 is TGTGCCAGCAGGGGAGGGGGCGAGCCCCAGCATTTT.

The chain combines TRBV7-6 with TRBJ2-3; TRBD1 or TRBD2 may be the D gene (5 bases each). CDR1 is SGHVS and CDR2 is FNYEAQ in the germline V gene. The CDR3 length is 16 residues. V was cut by 5 bases and J by 5 bases, with 20 bases left in between. CDR3 in DNA: TGTGCCAGCAGCACTAGAATTCAGGGAAGGGGAGATACGCAGTATTTT. This translates into CASSTRIQGRGDTQYF.

Concerning this clone itself: The same CDR3 also results from other DNA sequences found in this sample. This chain uses TRBV15 with TRBJ2-7; 9 bases are shared with TRBD2. CDR3 length: 14 amino acids. V lost 1 base and J lost 4; bases outside the gene matches: 2. Germline-derived CDR1 and CDR2 are LNHNV and YYDKDF (reference sequence). The CDR3 sequence is CATSRALAGYEQYF. Written as DNA, the CDR3 is TGTGCCACCAGCAGAGCTCTAGCGGGGTACGAGCAGTACTTC.

V usage is TRBV14 and J usage is TRBJ1-6; 9 bases agree with TRBD1. Trimming removed 4 bases from V and 9 bases from J; junction bases left unmatched: 4. Germline V gene data show CDR1 as SGHDN and CDR2 as FVKESK. CDR3 length: 14 residues. CDR3 in DNA: TGTGCCAGCAGCCTGGGACAGGGTGGTTCACCCCTCCACTTT. It codes for CASSLGQGGSPLHF.

The V gene is TRBV12-5, the J gene TRBJ1-6; D is unclear. The germline V and J ends were trimmed by 4 bases and 8 bases, with 15 bases remaining between them. The CDR3 consists of 15 residues. The germline V gene encodes CDR1 LGHNT and CDR2 FRNRAP. The CDR3 DNA reads as TGTGCTAGTGGTTCTTACCTGGGGTGGGATTCACCCCTCCACTTT. This encodes CASGSYLGWDSPLHF.

J is TRBJ1-4 and V is TRBV19, with unresolved D. Germline CDR1 LNHDA, CDR2 SQIVND (reference sequence). This CDR3 contains 16 residues. Trimming shortened V by 1 base and J by 7 bases, and 16 bases separated the two germline ends. CDR3 in DNA: TGTGCCAGTAGTATAGGAGGAGGGCAGATCGGTGAAAAACTGTTTTTT. Its translation is CASSIGGGQIGEKLFF.

J is TRBJ1-5 and V is TRBV7-8; D gene unclear. Germline lookup yields CDR1 SGHVS and CDR2 FQNEAQ. CDR3 length: 13 residues. Trimming removed 0 bases at V and 6 bases at J, with 6 bases between. CDR3 sequence: CASSLARGQPQHF. DNA for the CDR3: TGTGCCAGCAGCTTAGCCCGGGGTCAGCCCCAGCATTTT.

The chain recombines TRBV11-2 with TRBJ2-3; 9 bases fit TRBD1. The CDR3 contains 18 residues. After removal of 5 bases from V and 2 bases from J, the junction contained 14 bases not matched to a gene. CDR1 SGHAT and CDR2 FQNNGV come from the germline V gene. The CDR3 reads CASSTRPGDRVITDTQYF. CDR3 DNA: TGTGCCAGCAGCACTAGGCCGGGGGACAGGGTAATCACAGATACGCAGTATTTT.

V and J are TRBV4-2 and TRBJ1-2, with D possibly matching TRBD1 (5 bases). The germline gives CDR1 LGHNA, CDR2 YNFKEQ. This CDR3 is built from 14 residues. V was trimmed by 1 base and J by 4 bases, leaving 10 bases between them. CDR3 protein: CASSQAAGPYGYTF. CDR3 nucleotide sequence: TGTGCCAGCAGCCAAGCGGCAGGGCCCTATGGCTACACCTTC.

This rearrangement joins TRBV28 to TRBJ1-1; D remains unclear. The germline V gene encodes CDR1 MDHEN and CDR2 SYDVKM. Trimming stripped 3 bases from V and 7 bases from J, with 9 bases between. The CDR3 loop spans 12 amino acids. The CDR3 here is CASSFWGFEAFF. The CDR3 DNA is TGTGCCAGCAGTTTCTGGGGATTTGAAGCTTTCTTT.

V is TRBV11-2 and J is TRBJ1-1, with D possibly matching TRBD1 (5 bases). V shed 5 bases and J shed 3 bases, with 16 bases lying between them. Germline CDR1 is SGHAT and CDR2 is FQNNGV. The CDR3 is 15 residues long. CDR3 sequence: CASSPLWGWDTEAFF. Here the CDR3 DNA reads TGTGCCAGCAGCCCTCTCTGGGGGTGGGACACTGAAGCTTTCTTT.

J is TRBJ1-1 and V is TRBV5-1, with 7 bases aligning to TRBD1. The CDR3 runs 16 residues. The junction had 10 bases not matched to a gene; V was cut back by 4 bases and J by 1 base. The V gene's germline CDR1 is SGHRS and CDR2 YFSETQ. CDR3 nucleotide sequence: TGCGCCAGCAGCCCATTTTCGGGGACAGAGAACACTGAAGCTTTCTTT. Protein: CASSPFSGTENTEAFF.

This chain connects TRBV7-9 to TRBJ1-4; D unresolved. Germline CDR1 reads SEHNR; CDR2 reads FQNEAQ (reference sequence). Trimming removed 4 bases at V and 3 bases at J, with 12 bases between. This CDR3 is 15 amino acids long. The CDR3 nucleotides are TGTGCCAGCAGCTCTCCCTCGAGGGCTAATGAAAAACTGTTTTTT. It encodes CASSSPSRANEKLFF.

The chain has TRBV6-6 and TRBJ1-2, with TRBD1 matching over 8 bases. The CDR3 is 15 residues long. CDR1 MNHNY and CDR2 SVGAGI come from the germline V gene (reference sequence). Losses at the gene ends were 5 bases for V and 7 bases for J; bases not matched to a gene: 12. In nucleotides, the CDR3 is TGTGCCAGCAGTCCCCCCCAGGGGGCAAACCGTGGCTACACCTTC. It specifies CASSPPQGANRGYTF.

This rearrangement joins TRBV2 to TRBJ1-6, with D possibly matching TRBD1 (5 bases). Germline CDR1 and CDR2: SNHLY and FYNNEI. This CDR3 comprises 15 residues. V lost 2 bases and J lost 9, with 14 bases in between. The CDR3 DNA reads as TGTGCCAGCAGTGAAACCTTCTTGGGGGGTTCACCCCTCCACTTT. This gives the protein CASSETFLGGSPLHF.